The 2 T cell receptor beta chains in this list originate from one sample, sequenced in a study of cytomegalovirus exposure and HLA in healthy donors (dated 2017 in TCRdb). Libraries came from the immunoSEQ multiplex PCR assay. Not all clones reach the TCRdb copy of this immuneACCESS table, which keeps in-frame sequences only. Checked studies attribute under half of the gap to unresolved V genes and leave the rest unexplained. Across this sample there are about 180,000 clones, with 85% seen only once. The ten most abundant clones make up roughly 15% of the sample. Sequenced: PBMCs. The origin of the receptors is a young man in good health and CMV-seropositive.

This chain connects TRBV28 to TRBJ2-1; D is uncertain. Germline V gene lookup returns CDR1 MDHEN and CDR2 SYDVKM. With 2 bases removed from V and 5 bases from J, the gap between germline ends came to 16 bases. This CDR3 comprises 16 residues. CDR3 DNA: TGTGCCAGCAGTTTAGGGCTTGCTTATCCCCACAATGAGCAGTTCTTC. This codes for CASSLGLAYPHNEQFF.

This chain connects TRBV28 to TRBJ2-1; D unresolved. In germline, CDR1 is MDHEN, CDR2 SYDVKM. The CDR3 totals 15 residues. V was trimmed by 3 bases and J by 2 bases, leaving 11 bases between them. The CDR3 coding sequence is TGTGCCAGCAGTTTCCGGAGTGCTGCCTACAATGAGCAGTTCTTC. This codes for CASSFRSAAYNEQFF.